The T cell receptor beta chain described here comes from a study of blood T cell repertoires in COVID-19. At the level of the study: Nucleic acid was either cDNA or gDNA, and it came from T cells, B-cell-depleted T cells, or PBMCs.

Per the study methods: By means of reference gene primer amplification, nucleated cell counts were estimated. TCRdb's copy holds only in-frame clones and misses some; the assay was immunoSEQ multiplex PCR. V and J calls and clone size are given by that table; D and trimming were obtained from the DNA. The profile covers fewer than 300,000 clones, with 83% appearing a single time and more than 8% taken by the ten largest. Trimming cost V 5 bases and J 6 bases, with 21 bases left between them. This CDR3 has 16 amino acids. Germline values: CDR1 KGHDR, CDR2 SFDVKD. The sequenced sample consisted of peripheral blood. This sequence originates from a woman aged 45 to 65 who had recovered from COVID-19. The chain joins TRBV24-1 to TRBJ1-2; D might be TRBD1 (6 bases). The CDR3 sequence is CATSAGSGRGGNGYTF. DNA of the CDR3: TGTGCCACCAGTGCGGGCAGTGGCAGGGGTGGCAATGGCTACACCTTC.